The 13 T cell receptor beta chains reported below all come from one sample, sequenced in a study of T cell changes during pregnancy in multiple sclerosis. This table comes from immunoSEQ multiplex PCR, and its TCRdb copy is limited to in-frame clones, with some not included. Among around 45,000 clones listed, approximately 90% were seen once. The sequenced sample was CD8+ T cells from peripheral blood mononuclear cells, obtained in the second trimester of pregnancy. These receptors all come from a female donor with multiple sclerosis, enrolled in a pregnancy study.

V usage is TRBV7-8 and J usage is TRBJ2-7, with D maybe TRBD2 (6 bases). CDR3 length: 13 amino acids. The germline V gene has CDR1 SGHVS and CDR2 FQNEAQ. Trimming left V 4 bases short and J 5 bases short, with 12 bases between. The CDR3 reads CASSWGGGNEQYF. As DNA, the CDR3 is TGTGCCAGCAGCTGGGGAGGCGGAAACGAGCAGTACTTC.

The J gene is TRBJ1-2, the V gene TRBV6-5; 8 nucleotides match TRBD1. CDR1 and CDR2 from the germline V gene are MNHEY and SVGAGI. The CDR3 totals 15 residues. With V trimmed by 2 bases and J by 6 bases, 8 bases remained unmatched. For the CDR3, the DNA is TGTGCCAGCAGTTACGACCCCTCAGGGGGCGATGGCTACACCTTC. It is translated as CASSYDPSGGDGYTF.

V gene TRBV10-3 combines with J gene TRBJ2-2, with TRBD1 identical over 12 bases. The germline V gene encodes CDR1 ENHRY and CDR2 SYGVKD. With V trimmed by 2 bases and J by 6 bases, 1 base remained unmatched. This CDR3 contains 15 residues. The CDR3 bases are TGTGCCATCAGTGAGGGGACAGGGGGCTCCGGGGAGCTGTTTTTT. As protein: CAISEGTGGSGELFF.

This clone has a single count. The V and J genes are TRBV9 and TRBJ2-2; TRBD2 aligns across 10 bases. The V gene's germline CDR1 is SGDLS and CDR2 YYNGEE. Trimming at V came to 3 bases and at J to 0 bases, leaving 2 bases not matched to a gene. This CDR3 has 16 residues. The CDR3 nucleotides read TGTGCCAGCAGCGGGAGCGGGGGGGCGAACACCGGGGAGCTGTTTTTT. Its protein is CASSGSGGANTGELFF.

The chain is built from TRBV7-8 and TRBJ2-2, with TRBD1 matching over 8 bases. The CDR3 has 18 residues. Germline CDR1 and CDR2: SGHVS and FQNEAQ. Losses at the gene ends were 3 bases for V and 7 bases for J; bases not matched to a gene: 16. CDR3 in amino acids: CASSFLAVRGHRNGELFF. DNA of the CDR3: TGTGCCAGCAGCTTCCTGGCGGTCAGGGGGCACAGGAACGGGGAGCTGTTTTTT.

This sequence joins TRBV19 and TRBJ1-2; D is perhaps TRBD1 (5 bases). The CDR3 totals 15 residues. V was trimmed by 4 bases and J by 6 bases, leaving 18 bases between them. Germline assignment: CDR1 LNHDA and CDR2 SQIVND (reference sequence). CDR3 coding DNA: TGTGCCAGTAGTACTTCGGAGCAGGGCGGGGATGGCTACACCTTC. Translation: CASSTSEQGGDGYTF.

J is TRBJ1-4 and V is TRBV4-1; D is uncertain. The germline V and J ends were trimmed by 1 base and 7 bases, with 16 bases remaining between them. The germline V gene has CDR1 MGHRA and CDR2 YSYEKL. This CDR3 is built from 16 residues. The DNA of the CDR3 is TGCGCCAGCAGCCAAGGCCCCCTACCTCTAGGTGAAAAACTGTTTTTT. Its protein product is CASSQGPLPLGEKLFF.

The genes are TRBV9 and TRBJ1-2; 7 nucleotides align to TRBD1. Looked up from germline, CDR1 is SGDLS and CDR2 is YYNGEE. The trim removed 4 bases at V and 3 bases at J, leaving 9 bases unmatched. The CDR3 consists of 15 residues. CDR3 region: CASSPPRGRDYGYTF. The CDR3 coding sequence is TGTGCCAGCAGCCCTCCAAGGGGGCGGGACTATGGCTACACCTTC.

The chain links TRBV7-9 to TRBJ2-5, with 9 bases matching TRBD1. This CDR3 has 18 amino acids. The ends lost 2 bases at V and 2 bases at J; junction bases unmatched: 12. Germline loops: CDR1 SEHNR, CDR2 FQNEAQ (reference sequence). CDR3 DNA: TGTGCCAGCAGCTTACCCGGGACAGGGCTGGTTTTTCAAGAGACCCAGTACTTC. Translating it yields CASSLPGTGLVFQETQYF.

The chain joins TRBV2 to TRBJ1-6; TRBD1 is a possible D gene (6 bases). The CDR3 totals 15 residues. Germline V gives CDR1 SNHLY, CDR2 FYNNEI. V was clipped by 7 bases and J by 1 base, with 11 bases between them. This CDR3 is CASTTTGSYNSPLHF. In nucleotides, the CDR3 is TGTGCCAGCACCACCACAGGGTCCTATAATTCACCCCTCCACTTT.

The chain is built from TRBV27 and TRBJ2-7; 9 bases fit TRBD2. There are 14 residues in the CDR3. The germline gives CDR1 MNHEY, CDR2 SMNVEV (reference sequence). V dropped 1 base and J dropped 3; count of bases not matched to a gene: 1. The CDR3 reads CASSLFSGGYEQYF. CDR3 sequence (DNA): TGTGCCAGCAGTTTATTTAGCGGGGGCTACGAGCAGTACTTC.

This clone came up a few times. Given the absence of the conserved phenylalanine or tryptophan at the CDR3 end, a read error is likely. The DNA is left out, because the CDR3 cannot be placed on it with certainty; the CDR3 is given as TCRdb lists it. This sequence joins TRBV6-1 and TRBJ1-6. Per the germline V gene, CDR1 is MNHNS and CDR2 is SASEGT. The CDR3 is 15 residues long, counting both termini. The chain's CDR3 is CASLRAGKIFGWAQS.

This clone was observed once. The genes are TRBV2 and TRBJ2-7; 7 bases match TRBD1. V lost 6 bases, J lost 6 bases, and 8 bases stayed unmatched. There are 13 residues in the CDR3. CDR1 is SNHLY and CDR2 is FYNNEI in the germline V gene. The CDR3 spells CASSTTGDGEQYF. CDR3 sequence (DNA): TGTGCCAGCAGCACAACAGGGGACGGCGAGCAGTACTTC.